One TCR beta chain is described in this entry. The target antigen is unknown. The sample belongs to a study of immune cell composition in non-small cell lung cancer. The CDR3 has 21 residues. Germline lookup yields CDR1 MGHRA and CDR2 YSYEKL. Trimming took 0 bases from V and 0 from J; bases not matched to a gene: 13. The repertoire was sequenced with immunoSEQ multiplex PCR; TCRdb's copy has only in-frame clones and lacks some. The repertoire holds about 3,800 clones, with more than 65% as singletons. Findings and caveats of the study: Approximately 73% of squamous and approximately 30% of adenocarcinoma cases had tumour-associated clones >0.5%.

The V gene is TRBV4-1, the J gene TRBJ1-3; the match to TRBD1 covers 11 bases. This TCR derives from a human donor with non-small cell lung cancer. Sequencing was done on a sample of lung tumor tissue. The DNA for the CDR3 is TGCGCCAGCAGCCAAGAGTTGGGGACAGGGGGTTTCTTTGGCTCTGGAAACACCATATATTTT. Protein product: CASSQELGTGGFFGSGNTIYF.